These 10 T cell receptor beta chains were sequenced from one sample in a study of pediatric ulcerative colitis. The method was immunoSEQ multiplex PCR; TCRdb's version includes in-frame clones alone and lacks a portion of them. The table has around 18,000 clones, nearly 75% seen once. Rectal tissue came from one to two pinch biopsies taken at colonoscopy. The sample taken for sequencing was gut tissue. These receptors all stem from a boy younger than 18 with moderate ulcerative colitis.

This chain's CDR3 is CASSEGGHQPQHF. The CDR3 DNA reads TGTGCCAGCAGCGAGGGGGGGCACCAGCCCCAGCATTTT. V and J are TRBV9 and TRBJ1-5, with a possible D match to TRBD1 (6 bases). Germline-derived CDR1 and CDR2 are SGDLS and YYNGEE. V dropped 3 bases and J dropped 7 bases, with 11 bases sitting between them. This CDR3 contains 13 residues.

The chain joins TRBV10-2 to TRBJ2-7; TRBD1 agrees at 9 bases. J lost 0 bases, V lost 6 bases, and 12 bases had no gene match. The CDR3 is 17 amino acids. Germline-derived CDR1 and CDR2 are WSHSY and SAAADI. The CDR3 DNA reads as TGCGCCAGCAGCAGTACCGGGACAGGGATCGCCTCCTACGAGCAGTACTTC. As protein: CASSSTGTGIASYEQYF.

This clone occurred a few times. V usage is TRBV4-3 and J usage is TRBJ1-2; 7 bases fit TRBD1. The CDR3 covers 16 residues. V lost 6 bases, J lost 6 bases, and 16 bases stayed unmatched. Germline-derived CDR1 and CDR2 are LGHNA and YSLEER. CDR3: CASRLHPGQQIDGYTF. CDR3 DNA sequence: TGCGCCAGCAGACTTCATCCGGGACAGCAGATAGATGGCTACACCTTC.

This clone was found a few times. CDR3 protein: CASSLVPWDGSYEQYF. CDR3 DNA sequence: TGTGCCAGCAGCTTGGTCCCGTGGGACGGATCCTACGAGCAGTACTTC. The chain is built from TRBV7-2 and TRBJ2-7; D assignment may be TRBD1 or TRBD2 (5 bases each). The CDR3 sequence is 16 residues long. Germline CDR1 is SGHTA and CDR2 is FQGNSA. V was trimmed by 3 bases and J by 1 base, leaving 16 bases between them.

The chain joins TRBV5-1 to TRBJ1-4; 8 bases fit TRBD1. The CDR3 spans 14 residues. J gave up 7 bases and V 7 bases, and 9 bases lay outside the gene matches. CDR1 and CDR2 (germline): SGHRS, YFSETQ. CDR3 nucleotide sequence: TGCGCCAGCGGAAGACAGGGGAGAGGTGAAAAACTGTTTTTT. Translation gives CASGRQGRGEKLFF.

This clone was seen a handful of times. This chain joins TRBV7-2 and TRBJ1-2; tentative D call: TRBD1 (5 bases). V was trimmed by 1 base and J by 4 bases, leaving 13 bases between them. CDR3 length: 15 residues. Germline V gives CDR1 SGHTA, CDR2 FQGNSA. This CDR3 reads CASSLDRAGPYGYTF. Written as DNA, the CDR3 is TGTGCCAGCAGCTTAGATCGGGCAGGGCCCTATGGCTACACCTTC. Variable domain in full (rest from reference TRBV7-2 and TRBJ1-2): GAGVSQSPSNKVTEKGKDVELRCDPISGHTALYWYRQSLGQGLEFLIYFQGNSAPDKSGLPSDRFSAERTGGSVSTLTIQRTQQEDSAVYLCASSLDRAGPYGYTFGSGTRLTVV.

J is TRBJ1-5 and V is TRBV6-5; TRBD1 matches 8 bases. V was clipped by 10 bases and J by 6 bases; unmatched bases: 8. The CDR3 is 13 residues long. CDR1 and CDR2 (germline): MNHEY, SVGAGI. DNA for the CDR3: TGTGCCACCGGGCAGGGGGCCAGTCAGCCCCAGCATTTT. Amino acids: CATGQGASQPQHF.

As regards this clone: One end of the junction varies from germline; a read error may be responsible. This chain connects TRBV6-1 to TRBJ1-1; the D gene is possibly TRBD1 (6 bases). Per the germline V gene, CDR1 is MNHNS and CDR2 is SASEGT. CDR3 length: 16 amino acids. The CDR3 nucleotides are TGTGTCAGCAGTGGCAGCTTAGGACAGACGAACACTGAAGCTTTCTTT. As protein: CVSSGSLGQTNTEAFF.

V usage is TRBV5-6 and J usage is TRBJ1-4; D not resolved. V was cut by 4 bases and J by 7 bases, with 11 bases left in between. Germline V gene data show CDR1 as SGHDT and CDR2 as YYEEEE. The length of the CDR3 is 13 residues. The CDR3 spells CASSPRAFEKLFF. The CDR3 DNA reads as TGTGCCAGCAGCCCCCGGGCCTTTGAAAAACTGTTTTTT.

Of note for this clone: The conserved closing phenylalanine or tryptophan is absent in this CDR3, likely reflecting a read error. The gene calls are TRBV6-5 and TRBJ1-2, with D maybe TRBD1 (6 bases). CDR1 is MNHEY and CDR2 is SVGAGI in the germline V gene. V was cut by 5 bases and J by 7 bases, with 14 bases left in between. This CDR3 has 13 amino acids. The CDR3 sequence: CASSPTSGVGYTL. In nucleotides, the CDR3 is TGTGCCAGCAGTCCTACCTCAGGGGTTGGCTACACCCTC.